This is a list of T cell receptor beta chains from one sample in a study of blood T cell repertoires in COVID-19. Measured with immunoSEQ multiplex PCR; TCRdb has only the in-frame clones, and not every one. The table includes about 140,000 clones, roughly four fifths detected once. The sample was PBMCs or T cells enriched from blood (not recorded which). The source is a woman aged 50 to 60 with acute COVID-19. CDR3s include the opening cysteine and the closing phenylalanine or tryptophan. A D gene is named only where the DNA matches it firmly. Rows give clone size only sometimes, using once, few, many, or a class for an expanded clone.

D,V,J,size,length,DNA,CDR3
.,TRBV5-1,TRBJ2-2,.,15,TGCGCCAGCAGCTCCAGGGTTTTGAACACCGGGGAGCTGTTTTTT,CASSSRVLNTGELFF
.,TRBV29-1,TRBJ1-2,once,12,TGCAGCGTAGGGGTAACCGCCACGGGCTACACCTTC,CSVGVTATGYTF
.,TRBV18,TRBJ1-4,.,15,TGTGCCAGCTCACCCGGAGTTTCAACTAATGAAAAACTGTTTTTT,CASSPGVSTNEKLFF
TRBD2,TRBV28,TRBJ2-7,.,16,TGTGCCAGCAACACGCCTGGGCGGGAGGGCCGCTACGAGCAGTACTTC,CASNTPGREGRYEQYF
TRBD1,TRBV2,TRBJ1-1,.,13,TGTGCCAGCAGGCAGGGGGCAGTCTCTGAAGCTTTCTTT,CASRQGAVSEAFF
TRBD1,TRBV5-1,TRBJ1-1,.,14,TGCGCCAGCAGTATTCAGGGGGCGAACACTGAAGCTTTCTTT,CASSIQGANTEAFF
.,TRBV5-1,TRBJ2-7,.,17,TGCGCCAGCAGCTTGGCCGGGGGTGTAAGCTCCTCGGACGAGCAGTACTTC,CASSLAGGVSSSDEQYF
.,TRBV10-3,TRBJ1-1,once,14,TGTGCCATCAGTGTAGGCGGCGCGGACACTGAAGCTTTCTTT,CAISVGGADTEAFF
.,TRBV5-6,TRBJ1-3,.,16,TGTGCCAGCAACCGTTTAGACAGGCTCTCTGGAAACACCATATATTTT,CASNRLDRLSGNTIYF
TRBD1,TRBV9,TRBJ2-5,.,16,TGTGCCAGCAGCACCCACCCCCAGGGGGCCGGAGAGACCCAGTACTTC,CASSTHPQGAGETQYF
.,TRBV7-2,TRBJ2-1,.,16,TGTGCCAGCAGCTTCCCCGGGGTAGCGACCTACAATGAGCAGTTCTTC,CASSFPGVATYNEQFF
.,TRBV6-5,TRBJ2-6,.,14,TGTGCCAGCAGCCGTCTCTCTGGGGCCAACGTCCTGACTTTC,CASSRLSGANVLTF
.,TRBV24-1,TRBJ1-1,.,18,TGTGCCACCAGTGATTTGCCCGGGACACGATACCTGAACACTGAAGCTTTCTTT,CATSDLPGTRYLNTEAFF
.,TRBV29-1,TRBJ1-1,.,13,TGCAGCGTCTCGACCTCGAGGGACACTGAAGCTTTCTTT,CSVSTSRDTEAFF
TRBD1,TRBV5-4,TRBJ1-4,.,16,TGTGCCAGCAGCTTGGGACCGGGACAGCAGTACGAAAAACTGTTTTTT,CASSLGPGQQYEKLFF
TRBD2,TRBV3-1/TRBV3-2,TRBJ2-5,few,14,TGTGCCAGCAGCCGACTAGCGGGCCAAGAGACCCAGTACTTC,CASSRLAGQETQYF
TRBD1,TRBV27,TRBJ1-5,.,15,TGTGCCAGCAGTTTATTTCCAGGGGGAGATCAGCCCCAGCATTTT,CASSLFPGGDQPQHF
.,TRBV27,TRBJ2-7,.,13,TGTGCCACCCGGAGGGGAGGAGGCTACGAGCAGTACTTC,CATRRGGGYEQYF
TRBD1,TRBV11-2,TRBJ2-5,.,13,TGTGCCAGCAGCCGGACAGGGCGGGAGACCCAGTACTTC,CASSRTGRETQYF
TRBD2,TRBV12-3/TRBV12-4,TRBJ2-1,once,11,TGTGCCAGCAGTTGGACTAGCGGGCAGTTCTTC,CASSWTSGQFF
.,TRBV19,TRBJ1-1,.,15,TGTGCCAGTAGCATACGGGGGGCTCTCGGCACTGAAGCTTTCTTT,CASSIRGALGTEAFF
TRBD1,TRBV9,TRBJ1-1,few,16,TGTGCCAGCAGCGTAGGGACAGGGGGCTGGAACACTGAAGCTTTCTTT,CASSVGTGGWNTEAFF
TRBD2,TRBV3-1/TRBV3-2,TRBJ2-3,.,18,TGTGCCAGCAGCCAGCCTTCCGGGCTAGCGGGGGACACAGATACGCAGTATTTT,CASSQPSGLAGDTDTQYF
.,TRBV5-4,TRBJ2-7,few,13,TGTGCCAGCAGCTTGGCCACTAGTGGCGAGCAGTACTTC,CASSLATSGEQYF
.,TRBV6-2/TRBV6-3,TRBJ2-2,.,17,TGTGCCAGCAGTCTGCCGGATCCCATTCGGGACACCGGGGAGCTGTTTTTT,CASSLPDPIRDTGELFF
TRBD1,TRBV3-1/TRBV3-2,TRBJ1-2,.,14,TGTGCCAGCAGCACGACAGGGTTTGGATATGGCTACACCTTC,CASSTTGFGYGYTF
.,TRBV28,TRBJ1-2,once,12,TGTGCCAGCGCCTTCATGGGGAGGGGCTACACCTTC,CASAFMGRGYTF
TRBD1,TRBV7-3,TRBJ2-2,few,15,TGTGCCAGCAGCTTATCCACAGGGGGCACCGGGGAGCTGTTTTTT,CASSLSTGGTGELFF
.,TRBV19,TRBJ2-5,once,15,TGTGCCAGTAGTATCGTCGGAGGGGCGGGGGAGACCCAGTACTTC,CASSIVGGAGETQYF
.,TRBV12-3/TRBV12-4,TRBJ1-1,.,13,TGTGCCAGCAGTTTACAGGGAGGGACTGAAGCTTTCTTT,CASSLQGGTEAFF
.,TRBV4-3,TRBJ1-5,.,15,TGCGCCAGCAGCCAAGATTGGGCAGGGAATCAGCCCCAGCATTTT,CASSQDWAGNQPQHF
.,TRBV24-1,TRBJ2-7,.,14,TGTGCCACCAACCGTGTCGGGAGAACCTACGAGCAGTACTTC,CATNRVGRTYEQYF
.,TRBV29-1,TRBJ1-3,.,16,TGCAGCCCGCCTCTAGGGGGGGCCTTCTCTGGAAACACCATATATTTT,CSPPLGGAFSGNTIYF
TRBD1,TRBV11-2,TRBJ1-3,.,16,TGTGCCAGCAGGCGTTCGAGGCAGGGGGCTGGAAACACCATATATTTT,CASRRSRQGAGNTIYF
TRBD1,TRBV6-5,TRBJ1-1,.,14,TGTGCCAGCAGACACAGGGGCGTGAACACTGAAGCTTTCTTT,CASRHRGVNTEAFF
TRBD2,TRBV11-2,TRBJ2-4,.,17,TGTGCCAGCAGCTTAGCCCTAGCGGGAGGGCCTTTGGACATTCAGTACTTC,CASSLALAGGPLDIQYF
TRBD2,TRBV19,TRBJ2-2,once,15,TGTGCCAGTAGTCGGCGGGAGGGCCCCACCGGGGAGCTGTTTTTT,CASSRREGPTGELFF
.,TRBV3-1/TRBV3-2,TRBJ1-1,.,13,TGTGCCAGCAACCGGGGGATGAACACTGAAGCTTTCTTT,CASNRGMNTEAFF
TRBD2,TRBV11-2,TRBJ2-3,.,15,TGTGCCAGCAGCTTAGTGGGACTAGGTCCCGATACGCAGTATTTT,CASSLVGLGPDTQYF
.,TRBV19,TRBJ2-4,.,16,TGTGCCAGTAGCGAGACCTGGAGGAAAGCCAAAAACATTCAGTACTTC,CASSETWRKAKNIQYF
.,TRBV7-9,TRBJ2-1,.,16,TGTGCCAGCAGCCCGATGAGGGGGATTGGGGGCAATGAGCAGTTCTTC,CASSPMRGIGGNEQFF
TRBD1,TRBV7-8,TRBJ2-6,.,18,TGTGCCAGCAGCTCACCGACCAGGGACAGCTCTGGGGCCAACGTCCTGACTTTC,CASSSPTRDSSGANVLTF
TRBD2,TRBV7-6,TRBJ2-7,.,15,TGTGCCAGCAGCTTAGCGACTAGCGGGAGAAGCGAGCAGTACTTC,CASSLATSGRSEQYF
TRBD2,TRBV18,TRBJ2-1,.,16,TGTGCCAGCTCACCACCCAGCGGGGCTGCTTACAATGAGCAGTTCTTC,CASSPPSGAAYNEQFF
.,TRBV18,TRBJ2-2,few,13,TGTGCCAGCTCACAAGACAGATCCGGGGAGCTGTTTTTT,CASSQDRSGELFF
.,TRBV19,TRBJ2-1,.,15,TGTGCCAGTAGTATTGGGGGGTTGGGCTACAATGAGCAGTTCTTC,CASSIGGLGYNEQFF
.,TRBV5-4,TRBJ2-1,.,16,TGTGCCAGCAGCTTGGTTCCGGGGATCCCACTTGATGAGCAGTTCTTC,CASSLVPGIPLDEQFF
.,TRBV27,TRBJ2-5,.,14,TGTGCCACCCGTGGAGCAGTAGGTGGGGAGACCCAGTACTTC,CATRGAVGGETQYF
TRBD2,TRBV27,TRBJ2-2,.,16,TGTGCCAGCAGTTCCCGGGAGGGCCTAGACACCGGGGAGCTGTTTTTT,CASSSREGLDTGELFF
TRBD2,TRBV6-5,TRBJ2-3,once,11,TGTGCCAGCAGTTACAGCGGGGCGCAGTATTTT,CASSYSGAQYF
.,TRBV21-1,TRBJ2-7,.,13,TGTGCCAGCAGCACAGGACAGTCCTACGAGCAGTACTTC,CASSTGQSYEQYF
TRBD2,TRBV7-2,TRBJ2-3,.,18,TGTGCCAGCAGCTTAGAGAGTCTGGTTCTAGCGGGGGCAGATACGCAGTATTTT,CASSLESLVLAGADTQYF
.,TRBV6-1,TRBJ1-1,.,14,TGTGCCAGCAGTGAACAAACTCTCAGGGCTGAAGCTTTCTTT,CASSEQTLRAEAFF
TRBD1,TRBV7-6,TRBJ2-1,.,15,TGTGCCAGCAGCTTAGGAGAGGGGGCAGGGAATGAGCAGTTCTTC,CASSLGEGAGNEQFF
.,TRBV11-1,TRBJ1-2,once,15,TGTGCCAGCAGCTTATCACAGGGAGAGGCGGAGGGCTACACCTTC,CASSLSQGEAEGYTF
TRBD1,TRBV30,TRBJ1-4,.,13,TGTGCCTATACGACAGGGGGCAGTGAAAAACTGTTTTTT,CAYTTGGSEKLFF
.,TRBV6-2/TRBV6-3,TRBJ2-2,once,19,TGTGCCAGCAGTTACTATAGGCCCCGAGCGGCCCCCCGAGGCGGGGAGCTGTTTTTT,CASSYYRPRAAPRGGELFF
.,TRBV7-2,TRBJ1-5,few,14,TGTGCCAGCAGCCCTACTGCTAGCAATCAGCCCCAGCATTTT,CASSPTASNQPQHF
TRBD2,TRBV5-1,TRBJ2-2,.,16,TGCGCCAGCAGTCGACTAGCGGGCACGAACACCGGGGAGCTGTTTTTT,CASSRLAGTNTGELFF
.,TRBV11-2,TRBJ1-4,few,15,TGTGCCAGCAGCCCCTTGCCCCAGGGTAATGAAAAACTGTTTTTT,CASSPLPQGNEKLFF